This T cell receptor beta chain was obtained from a study of blood T cell repertoires in COVID-19. This clone occurred once. With 3 bases removed from V and 3 bases from J, the gap between germline ends came to 10 bases. From germline, CDR1 is SGHTA and CDR2 FQGNSA. CDR3 length: 14 residues. Generated by immunoSEQ multiplex PCR, the TCRdb table keeps only in-frame clones and is missing some. Altogether tens of thousands of clones are present, about three quarters being singletons, with the ten largest covering about 21%. This chain uses TRBV7-2 with TRBJ2-3; a possible D gene is TRBD2 (5 bases). The sample taken for sequencing was peripheral blood. The TCR sequence derives from a boy between 2 and 10 years old with active or convalescent COVID-19. The DNA of the CDR3 is TGTGCCAGCAGCTTTGAGGGCAGGACAGATACGCAGTATTTT. This gives the protein CASSFEGRTDTQYF.